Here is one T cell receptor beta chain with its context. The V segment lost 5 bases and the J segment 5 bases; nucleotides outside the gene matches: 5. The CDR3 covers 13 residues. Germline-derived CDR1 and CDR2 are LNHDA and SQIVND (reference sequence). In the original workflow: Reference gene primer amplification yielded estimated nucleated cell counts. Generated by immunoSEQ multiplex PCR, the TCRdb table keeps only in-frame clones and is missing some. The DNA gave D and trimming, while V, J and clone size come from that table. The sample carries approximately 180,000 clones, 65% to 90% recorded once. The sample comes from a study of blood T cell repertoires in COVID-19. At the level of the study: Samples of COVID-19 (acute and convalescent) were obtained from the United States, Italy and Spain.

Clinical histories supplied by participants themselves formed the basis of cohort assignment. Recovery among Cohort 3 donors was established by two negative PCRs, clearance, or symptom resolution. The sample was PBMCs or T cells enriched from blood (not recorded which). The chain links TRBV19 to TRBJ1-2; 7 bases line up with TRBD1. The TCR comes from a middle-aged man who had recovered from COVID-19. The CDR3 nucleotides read TGTGCCAGTAGTCAACAGGGGTTTTATGGCTACACCTTC. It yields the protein CASSQQGFYGYTF.